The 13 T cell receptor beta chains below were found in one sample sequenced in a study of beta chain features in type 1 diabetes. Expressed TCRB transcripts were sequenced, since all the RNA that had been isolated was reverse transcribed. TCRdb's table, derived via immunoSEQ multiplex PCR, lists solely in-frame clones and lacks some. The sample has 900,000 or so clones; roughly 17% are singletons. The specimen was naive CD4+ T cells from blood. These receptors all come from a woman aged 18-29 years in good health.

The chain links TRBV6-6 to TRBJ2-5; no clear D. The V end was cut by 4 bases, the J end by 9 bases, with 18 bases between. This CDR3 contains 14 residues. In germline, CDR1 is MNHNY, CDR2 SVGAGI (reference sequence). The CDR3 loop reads CASSSDSGRSAQYF. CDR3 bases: TGTGCCAGCAGTTCAGACTCGGGTAGATCAGCCCAGTACTTC.

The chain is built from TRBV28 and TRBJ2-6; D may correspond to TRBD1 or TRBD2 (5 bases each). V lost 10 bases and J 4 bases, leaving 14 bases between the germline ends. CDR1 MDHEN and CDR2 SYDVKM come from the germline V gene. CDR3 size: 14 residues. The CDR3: CATDEGNGANVLTF. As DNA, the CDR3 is TGTGCCACTGACGAGGGGAACGGGGCCAACGTCCTGACTTTC.

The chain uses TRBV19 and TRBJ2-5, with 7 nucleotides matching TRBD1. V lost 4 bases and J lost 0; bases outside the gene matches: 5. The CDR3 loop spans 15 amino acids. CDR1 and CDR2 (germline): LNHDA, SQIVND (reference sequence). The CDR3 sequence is CASSRQGPYQETQYF. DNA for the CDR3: TGTGCCAGTAGTAGACAGGGTCCCTACCAAGAGACCCAGTACTTC. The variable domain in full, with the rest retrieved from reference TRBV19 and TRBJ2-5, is DGGITQSPKYLFRKEGQNVTLSCEQNLNHDAMYWYRQDPGQGLRLIYYSQIVNDFQKGDIAEGYSVSREKKESFPLTVTSAQKNPTAFYLCASSRQGPYQETQYFGPGTRLLVL.

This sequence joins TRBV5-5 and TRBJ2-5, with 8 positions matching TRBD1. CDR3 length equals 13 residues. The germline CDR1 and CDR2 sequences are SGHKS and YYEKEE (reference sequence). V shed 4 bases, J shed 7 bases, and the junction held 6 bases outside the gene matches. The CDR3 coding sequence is TGTGCCAGCAGCCCCACAGGGACAGGGACCCAGTACTTC. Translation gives CASSPTGTGTQYF.

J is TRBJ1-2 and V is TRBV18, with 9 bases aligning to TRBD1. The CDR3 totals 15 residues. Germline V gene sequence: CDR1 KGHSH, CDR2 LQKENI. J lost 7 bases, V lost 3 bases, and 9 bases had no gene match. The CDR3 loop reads CASSPPGQGRLGYTF. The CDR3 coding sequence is TGTGCCAGCTCACCTCCCGGACAGGGGAGGCTTGGCTACACCTTC.

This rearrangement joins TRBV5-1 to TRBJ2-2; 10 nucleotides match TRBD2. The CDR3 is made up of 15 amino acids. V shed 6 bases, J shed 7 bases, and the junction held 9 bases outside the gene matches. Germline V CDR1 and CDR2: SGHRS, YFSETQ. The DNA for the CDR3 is TGCGCCAGCACCTCGCTAGCGGGAGCCATCGGGGAGCTGTTTTTT. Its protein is CASTSLAGAIGELFF.

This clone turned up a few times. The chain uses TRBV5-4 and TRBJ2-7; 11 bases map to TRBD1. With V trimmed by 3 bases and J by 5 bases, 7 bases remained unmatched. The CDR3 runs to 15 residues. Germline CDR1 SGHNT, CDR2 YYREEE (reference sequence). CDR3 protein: CASSYGQGARNEQYF. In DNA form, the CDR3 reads TGTGCCAGCAGCTACGGACAGGGGGCTCGAAACGAGCAGTACTTC.

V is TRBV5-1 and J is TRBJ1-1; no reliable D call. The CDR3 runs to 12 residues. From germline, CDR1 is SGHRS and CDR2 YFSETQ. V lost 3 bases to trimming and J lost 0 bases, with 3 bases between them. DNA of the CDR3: TGCGCCAGCAGCTATATGAACACTGAAGCTTTCTTT. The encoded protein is CASSYMNTEAFF. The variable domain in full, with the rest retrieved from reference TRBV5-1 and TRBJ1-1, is KAGVTQTPRYLIKTRGQQVTLSCSPISGHRSVSWYQQTPGQGLQFLFEYFSETQRNKGNFPGRFSGRQFSNSRSEMNVSTLELGDSALYLCASSYMNTEAFFGQGTRLTVV.

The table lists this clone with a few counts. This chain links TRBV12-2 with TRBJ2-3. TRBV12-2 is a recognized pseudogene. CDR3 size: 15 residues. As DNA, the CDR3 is TGTGCAAGTCGCTTAGTACAGACTAGCACAGATACGCAGTATTTT. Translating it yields CASRLVQTSTDTQYF.

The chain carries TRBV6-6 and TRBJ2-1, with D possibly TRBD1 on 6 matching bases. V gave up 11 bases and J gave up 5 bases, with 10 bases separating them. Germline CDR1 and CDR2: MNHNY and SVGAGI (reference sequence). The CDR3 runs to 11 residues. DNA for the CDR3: TGTGCCGTAAGGGGGAACAATGAGCAGTTCTTC. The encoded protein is CAVRGNNEQFF.

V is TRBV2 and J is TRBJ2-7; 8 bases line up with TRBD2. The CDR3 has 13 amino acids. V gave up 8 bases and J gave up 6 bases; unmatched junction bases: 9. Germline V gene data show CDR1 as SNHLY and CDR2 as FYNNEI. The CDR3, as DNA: TGTGCCAGCGGAGTAGGACTAGCACGCGAGCAGTACTTC. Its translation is CASGVGLAREQYF.

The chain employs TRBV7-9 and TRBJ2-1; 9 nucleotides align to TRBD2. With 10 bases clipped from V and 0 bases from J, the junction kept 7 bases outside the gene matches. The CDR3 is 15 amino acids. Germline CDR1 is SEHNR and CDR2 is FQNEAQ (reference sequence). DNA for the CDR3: TGTGCCACCCGACTAGCGGTGCTCTCCTACAATGAGCAGTTCTTC. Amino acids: CATRLAVLSYNEQFF.

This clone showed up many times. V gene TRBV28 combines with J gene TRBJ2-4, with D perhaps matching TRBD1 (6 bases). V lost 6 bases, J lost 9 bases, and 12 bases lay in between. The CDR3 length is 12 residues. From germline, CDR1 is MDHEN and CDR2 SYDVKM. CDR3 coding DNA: TGTGCCAGCAGACAGGGTCAGGGCATTCAGTACTTC. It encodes CASRQGQGIQYF.